Below are 10 T cell receptor beta chains sequenced from a single sample in a study of T cell responses to AZD1222 COVID-19 vaccine (dated by TCRdb to the early 2020s). Library preparation was by the immunoSEQ multiplex PCR assay. The immuneACCESS repertoire file appears here via TCRdb, limited to in-frame rearrangements. These files lack a portion of the clones; in checked studies, under half of the deficit traces to unresolved V genes, and the cause of the others is not known. The sample table contains 95,000 to 150,000 clones; only one count was recorded for roughly nine tenths of them. The top ten constitute roughly 2.4% of the sample. The label giving this sample's time point can be read as: baseline before first vaccination. This specimen was peripheral blood, taken on day 0 of AZD1222 vaccination. These receptors all come from an adult in good health.

This sequence joins TRBV3-1 (or the pseudogene TRBV3-2) and TRBJ1-2; 10 bases map to TRBD1. V dropped 1 base and J dropped 5; count of bases not matched to a gene: 1. CDR3 length: 14 residues. Germline lookup yields CDR1 LGHDT and CDR2 YNNKEL (reference sequence). The CDR3 loop reads CASSQGGQGYGYTF. CDR3 in DNA: TGTGCCAGCAGCCAAGGGGGACAGGGGTATGGCTACACCTTC.

This rearrangement joins TRBV10-2 to TRBJ2-7, with 10 bases identical to TRBD1. The CDR3 is 14 amino acids. CDR1 is WSHSY, CDR2 SAAADI, per germline. V shed 4 bases, J shed 5 bases, and the junction held 5 bases outside the gene matches. CDR3 sequence reads: CASSAPTGGHEQYF. In DNA form, the CDR3 reads TGCGCCAGCAGTGCGCCGACAGGGGGCCACGAGCAGTACTTC.

This chain uses TRBV7-3 with TRBJ2-3; 10 bases are a match to TRBD2. The CDR3 length is 14 residues. Germline V gives CDR1 SGHTA, CDR2 FQGTGA. The ends lost 5 bases at V and 6 bases at J; junction bases unmatched: 5. The CDR3 reads CASSLSGRGDTQYF. Written as DNA, the CDR3 is TGTGCCAGCAGCCTAAGCGGGAGGGGGGATACGCAGTATTTT.

The chain is built from TRBV4-1 and TRBJ2-3, with TRBD2 matching over 8 bases. Germline assignment: CDR1 MGHRA and CDR2 YSYEKL. J gave up 5 bases and V 0 bases, and 10 bases lay outside the gene matches. The CDR3 totals 17 residues. CDR3 in DNA: TGCGCCAGCAGCCAAGAGGACGGGAGGGCCGGTGGAGATACGCAGTATTTT. This translates into CASSQEDGRAGGDTQYF.

The J gene is TRBJ1-2, the V gene TRBV30; no clear D gene. CDR1 and CDR2 from the germline V gene are GTSNPN and SVGIG (reference sequence). V lost 0 bases and J lost 4, with 15 bases in between. The CDR3 runs to 15 residues. Here the CDR3 DNA reads TGTGCCTGGAGTGTACGTCTGGAGTCCGCCTATGGCTACACCTTC. It specifies CAWSVRLESAYGYTF. The full variable domain, its missing parts supplied by reference TRBV30 and TRBJ1-2, is SQTIHQWPATLVQPVGSPLSLECTVEGTSNPNLYWYRQAAGRGLQLLFYSVGIGQISSEVPQNLSASRPQDRQFILSSKKLLLSDSGFYLCAWSVRLESAYGYTFGSGTRLTVV.

This chain uses TRBV28 with TRBJ1-1, with D maybe TRBD1 (6 bases). The CDR3 totals 14 residues. Germline CDR1 and CDR2: MDHEN and SYDVKM. Trimming removed 7 bases from V and 6 bases from J, with 18 bases in between. The CDR3 region is CASTPGRDMPEAFF. The CDR3 DNA reads as TGTGCCAGCACCCCTGGACGGGACATGCCTGAAGCTTTCTTT.

Concerning this clone: Germline is not matched at one junction end, which may reflect a read error. The chain couples TRBV7-7 to TRBJ2-5, with D hard to call. Germline CDR1 reads SSHAT; CDR2 reads FNYEAQ (reference sequence). The CDR3 has 10 residues. This chain's CDR3 is CASRQETQYF. CDR3 in DNA: TGTGCTAGCAGACAAGAGACCCAGTACTTC.

The J gene is TRBJ1-2, the V gene TRBV5-6, with 10 bases fitting TRBD1. Trimming took 4 bases from V and 6 from J; bases not matched to a gene: 9. The CDR3 runs 15 residues. CDR1 is SGHDT, CDR2 YYEEEE, per germline. The CDR3 nucleotides read TGTGCCAGCAGCCCTGACAGGGGGCGTGGGGATGGCTACACCTTC. Protein: CASSPDRGRGDGYTF.

The J gene is TRBJ1-1, the V gene TRBV5-1; a weak D match, TRBD1 (5 bases). Germline V gene lookup returns CDR1 SGHRS and CDR2 YFSETQ. The V and J ends lost 0 bases and 3 bases respectively, with 12 bases between them. The CDR3 loop spans 15 amino acids. In nucleotides, the CDR3 is TGCGCCAGCAGCTTGGCCGGGGCAGGGTACACTGAAGCTTTCTTT. As protein: CASSLAGAGYTEAFF.

This clone was detected only once. The V and J genes are TRBV2 and TRBJ1-1; weak D call: TRBD1 (6 bases). The V end was cut by 4 bases, the J end by 1 base, with 13 bases between. This CDR3 region has 15 residues. Per the germline V gene, CDR1 is SNHLY and CDR2 is FYNNEI. The CDR3 sequence is CASSVMGGPNTEAFF. Here the CDR3 DNA reads TGTGCCAGCAGTGTTATGGGGGGCCCGAACACTGAAGCTTTCTTT.